Following are 11 T cell receptor beta chains from one sample sequenced in a study of T cell responses to AZD1222 COVID-19 vaccine. Libraries were prepared by immunoSEQ multiplex PCR; TCRdb keeps only in-frame clonotypes and omits some of them. Among under 150,000 clones, 90% were seen once, and the ten largest hold 1.5% to 2%. The sequenced sample was peripheral blood, obtained 28 days after the second AZD1222 dose. The receptor set was obtained from an adult who received the AZD1222 COVID-19 vaccine.

The genes are TRBV11-3 and TRBJ2-7; 7 bases are a match to TRBD2. This CDR3 contains 13 residues. Germline CDR1 and CDR2: SGHNT and YENEEA. V dropped 5 bases and J dropped 4; count of bases not matched to a gene: 5. CDR3 coding DNA: TGTGCCAGCAGCCCAGGACTAGTTTACGAGCAGTACTTC. It is translated as CASSPGLVYEQYF. Variable domain in full (rest from reference TRBV11-3 and TRBJ2-7): EAGVVQSPRYKIIEKKQPVAFWCNPISGHNTLYWYLQNLGQGPELLIRYENEEAVDDSQLPKDRFSAERLKGVDSTLKIQPAELGDSAVYLCASSPGLVYEQYFGPGTRLTVT.

This clone was found once. This sequence joins TRBV5-4 and TRBJ2-2, with TRBD2 as a possible D gene (6 bases). This CDR3 region has 15 residues. V was clipped by 0 bases and J by 3 bases, with 9 bases between them. From germline, CDR1 is SGHNT and CDR2 YYREEE (reference sequence). In nucleotides, the CDR3 is TGTGCCAGCAGCTTGGCGGGAGTGGACACCGGGGAGCTGTTTTTT. It yields the protein CASSLAGVDTGELFF.

The chain has TRBV12-3 or TRBV12-4 and TRBJ2-1; D unclear. Between the trimmed V and J ends, which lost 6 bases and 15 bases, there was a span of 15 bases. The CDR3 runs to 11 residues. The CDR3 nucleotides are TGTGCCAGCAGCCCCGGTGGACCCCTGTTCTTC. It encodes CASSPGGPLFF.

The rearrangement uses TRBV27 and TRBJ2-2; 9 bases agree with TRBD2. With 2 bases clipped from V and 7 bases from J, the junction kept 23 bases outside the gene matches. This CDR3 is 21 amino acids long. CDR1 is MNHEY, CDR2 SMNVEV, per germline (reference sequence). The CDR3 DNA sequence: TGTGCCAGCAGTTTAAGGTCGGCCCTAGCGGGACGCCATCAAAGGGGCGGGGAGCTGTTTTTT. Translation gives CASSLRSALAGRHQRGGELFF.

The rearrangement uses TRBV4-3 and TRBJ2-3; D gene uncertain. V was shortened by 1 base and J by 0 bases, with 11 bases between the two germline ends. The germline V gene encodes CDR1 LGHNA and CDR2 YSLEER. The CDR3 extends over 16 amino acids. CDR3 region: CASSQAGRTSTDTQYF. Written as DNA, the CDR3 is TGCGCCAGCAGCCAAGCGGGCCGCACTAGCACAGATACGCAGTATTTT.

The CDR3 nucleotides are TGTGCCAGTGGCGTCAGGGTCAACACTGAAGCTTTCTTT. Protein: CASGVRVNTEAFF. The rearrangement uses TRBV6-5 and TRBJ1-1; a possible D gene is TRBD1 (5 bases). The CDR3 covers 13 residues. Trimming took off 9 bases at V and 2 bases at J, with 13 bases between the two ends. The germline CDR1 and CDR2 sequences are MNHEY and SVGAGI.

This rearrangement joins TRBV30 to TRBJ2-3, with D possibly TRBD2 on 5 matching bases. The germline V and J ends were trimmed by 2 bases and 5 bases, with 17 bases remaining between them. Germline-derived CDR1 and CDR2 are GTSNPN and SVGIG (reference sequence). The CDR3 runs 15 residues. The CDR3 coding sequence is TGTGCCTGGAGTTTCGGGAACGGGGAACGAGATACGCAGTATTTT. This encodes CAWSFGNGERDTQYF.

The chain combines TRBV15 with TRBJ2-1; 9 nucleotides agree with TRBD1. Germline V gene lookup returns CDR1 LNHNV and CDR2 YYDKDF (reference sequence). CDR3 length: 19 residues. Trimming removed 0 bases from V and 0 bases from J; junction bases left unmatched: 9. CDR3 amino acids: CATSRDPRQGGLSYNEQFF. The CDR3 DNA sequence: TGTGCCACCAGCAGAGATCCAAGACAGGGGGGACTCTCCTACAATGAGCAGTTCTTC.

The chain links TRBV6-5 to TRBJ1-5; 8 bases are shared with TRBD1. V gave up 6 bases and J gave up 4 bases; unmatched junction bases: 5. CDR1 MNHEY and CDR2 SVGAGI come from the germline V gene. CDR3 length: 14 amino acids. The CDR3 DNA reads TGTGCCAGCAGGAGGGACAGGTCAAATCAGCCCCAGCATTTT. This translates into CASRRDRSNQPQHF.

The V call is TRBV9, the J call TRBJ2-3; 7 positions match TRBD2. Germline CDR1 and CDR2: SGDLS and YYNGEE. The CDR3 totals 16 residues. V shed 2 bases and J 5 bases; nucleotides not matched to a gene: 11. CDR3 region: CASSVTGGGLIDTQYF. CDR3 bases: TGTGCCAGCAGCGTGACGGGAGGAGGGTTGATAGATACGCAGTATTTT.

V and J are TRBV11-3 and TRBJ2-1, with 8 bases identical to TRBD1. Unmatched junction bases numbered 5, after V lost 1 base and J lost 6 bases. Germline V gene data show CDR1 as SGHNT and CDR2 as YENEEA. CDR3 length equals 15 residues. For the CDR3, the DNA is TGTGCCAGCAGCTTAGGAAATCAGGGGGCCAATGAGCAGTTCTTC. Its protein is CASSLGNQGANEQFF.